This TCR beta chain originates from a study of blood T cell repertoires in COVID-19. Study overall: The study drew acute and convalescent COVID-19 samples from the United States, Italy and Spain. T cells, B-cell-depleted T cells, or PBMCs provided the cDNA or gDNA that served as material.

This clone was detected once. Original processing methods: Amplification of reference gene primers was used by the study to estimate nucleated cell counts. The protocol was immunoSEQ multiplex PCR, while the TCRdb copy is restricted to in-frame clones and leaves out a portion. The D gene and trimming were derived from the DNA, and the V and J assignments and clone size from that table. The table has about 98,000 clones, approximately 80% seen once. This receptor was obtained from a man aged 65 to 79 with active or convalescent COVID-19. The sequencing input was peripheral blood.

The CDR3: CASRVTLVWSYNSPLHF. The CDR3 DNA sequence: TGTGCCAGCAGAGTAACTCTGGTGTGGTCGTATAATTCACCCCTCCACTTT. This chain joins TRBV6-4 and TRBJ1-6; D not resolved. Germline-derived CDR1 and CDR2 are MRHNA and SNTAGT. Between the trimmed V and J ends, which lost 6 bases and 4 bases, there was a span of 19 bases. CDR3 length: 17 amino acids.